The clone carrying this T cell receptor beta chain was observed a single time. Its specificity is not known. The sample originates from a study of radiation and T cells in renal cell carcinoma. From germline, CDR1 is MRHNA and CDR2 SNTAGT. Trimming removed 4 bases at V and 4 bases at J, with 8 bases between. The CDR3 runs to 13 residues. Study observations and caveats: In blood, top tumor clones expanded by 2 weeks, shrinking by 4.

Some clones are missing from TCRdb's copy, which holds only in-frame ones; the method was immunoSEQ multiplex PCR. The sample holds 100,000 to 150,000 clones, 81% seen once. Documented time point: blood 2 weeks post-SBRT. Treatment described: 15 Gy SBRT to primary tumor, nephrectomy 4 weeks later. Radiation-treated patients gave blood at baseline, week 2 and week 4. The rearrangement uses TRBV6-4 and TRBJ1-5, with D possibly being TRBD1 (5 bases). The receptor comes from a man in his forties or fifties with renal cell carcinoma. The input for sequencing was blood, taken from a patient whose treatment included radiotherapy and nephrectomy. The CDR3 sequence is CASSVTENQPQHF. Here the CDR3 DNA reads TGTGCCAGCAGTGTGACAGAGAATCAGCCCCAGCATTTT.